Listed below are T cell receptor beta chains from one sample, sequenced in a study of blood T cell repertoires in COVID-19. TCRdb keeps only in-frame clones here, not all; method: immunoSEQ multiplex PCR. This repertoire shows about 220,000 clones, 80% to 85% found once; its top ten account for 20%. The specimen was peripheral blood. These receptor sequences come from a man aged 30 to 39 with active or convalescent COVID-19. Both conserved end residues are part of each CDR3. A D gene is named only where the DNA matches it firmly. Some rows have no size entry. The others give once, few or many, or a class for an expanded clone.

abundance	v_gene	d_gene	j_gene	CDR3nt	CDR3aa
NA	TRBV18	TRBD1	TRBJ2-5	TGTGCCAGCTCACGACGGACAGGCCAAGAGACCCAGTACTTC	CASSRRTGQETQYF
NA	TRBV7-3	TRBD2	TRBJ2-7	TGTGCCAGCAGCTTAGAGGGCGGGGGCTACGAGCAGTACTTC	CASSLEGGGYEQYF
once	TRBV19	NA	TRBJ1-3	TGTGCCAGTAGTTTCCCCGGACAAGCGTCTGGAAACACCATATATTTT	CASSFPGQASGNTIYF
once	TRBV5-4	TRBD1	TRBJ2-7	TGTGCCAGCAGTTTCGACAGGGGAGGCGAGCAGTACTTC	CASSFDRGGEQYF
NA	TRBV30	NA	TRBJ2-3	TGTGCCTGGGTGGCCGGGACTGGGCAGGGGGGAGATACGCAGTATTTT	CAWVAGTGQGGDTQYF
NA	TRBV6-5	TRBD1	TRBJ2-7	TGTGCCGGCAGCTACTACTCGGGACAGGATGTCTACGAGCAGTACTTC	CAGSYYSGQDVYEQYF
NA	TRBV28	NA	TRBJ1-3	TGTGCCAGCAGTTTAAGGGGTTTAGGAAACACCATATATTTT	CASSLRGLGNTIYF
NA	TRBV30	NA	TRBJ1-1	TGTGCCTGGAGTCCCGGACGGGGGGTAATGAACACTGAAGCTTTCTTT	CAWSPGRGVMNTEAFF
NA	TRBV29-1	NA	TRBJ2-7	TGCAGCGTTGGGAGGGCTCGGGACGAGCAGTACTTC	CSVGRARDEQYF
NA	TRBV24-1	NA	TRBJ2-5	TGTGCCACCAGTGAAGTGGCAGGGGGGCAAGAGACCCAGTACTTC	CATSEVAGGQETQYF
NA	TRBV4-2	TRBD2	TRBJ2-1	TGTGCCAGCAGCCAGGCACTAGCGGGGGCCTACAATGAGCAGTTCTTC	CASSQALAGAYNEQFF
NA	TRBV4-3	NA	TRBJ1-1	TGCGCCAGCAGCCCGGGAGGGAACACTGAAGCTTTCTTT	CASSPGGNTEAFF
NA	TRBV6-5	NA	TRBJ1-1	TGTGCCAGCAGGCGGGAGGGCACTGAAGCTTTCTTT	CASRREGTEAFF
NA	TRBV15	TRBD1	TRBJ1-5	TGTGCCACCAGCCGGACAGGGGTTCGAAATCAGCCCCAGCATTTT	CATSRTGVRNQPQHF
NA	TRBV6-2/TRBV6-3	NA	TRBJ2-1	TGTGCCAGCAGTTACGCGGCTCCAGGGTCTCTCGGTTACTACGAGCAGTTCTTC	CASSYAAPGSLGYYEQFF
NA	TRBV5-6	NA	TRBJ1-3	TGTGCCAGCAGCTTCTTGACAGGCGACTCCTCTGGAAACACCATATATTTT	CASSFLTGDSSGNTIYF
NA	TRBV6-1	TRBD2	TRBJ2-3	TGTGCCAGCAGTGAAGGCCCAGCGGGGCCGGCAGATACGCAGTATTTT	CASSEGPAGPADTQYF
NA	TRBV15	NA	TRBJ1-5	TGTGCCACCAACCTAATAGGGGGGGGCAATCAGCCCCAGCATTTT	CATNLIGGGNQPQHF
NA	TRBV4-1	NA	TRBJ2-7	TGCGCCAGCAGCCAAGTTTCATTTTACGAGCAGTACTTC	CASSQVSFYEQYF
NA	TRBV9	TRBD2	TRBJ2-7	TGTGCCAGCAGCCCATCCGGGACTAGCGGGAGTCATGAGCAGTACTTC	CASSPSGTSGSHEQYF
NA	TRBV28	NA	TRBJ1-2	TGTGCCAGCAGAGCGCCGAGGGTGGACTATGGCTACACCTTC	CASRAPRVDYGYTF
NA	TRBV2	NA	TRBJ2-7	TGTGCCAGCGGTATTAAGGGGGAGCAGTACTTC	CASGIKGEQYF
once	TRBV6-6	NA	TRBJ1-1	TGTGCCAGCAGCCAGACAAGGAACACTGAAGCTTTCTTT	CASSQTRNTEAFF
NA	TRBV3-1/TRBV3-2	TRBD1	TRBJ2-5	TGTGCCAGCAGCCAAGTGAAGACAGGGGGCGTGGAGACCCAGTACTTC	CASSQVKTGGVETQYF
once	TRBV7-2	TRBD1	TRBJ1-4	TGTGCCAGCAGCTTAGGACCCCTTAGGACAGGTGATGAAAAACTGTTTTTT	CASSLGPLRTGDEKLFF
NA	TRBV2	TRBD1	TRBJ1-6	TGTGCCAGCAGCTTCAGGGGGGATAATTCACCCCTCCACTTT	CASSFRGDNSPLHF
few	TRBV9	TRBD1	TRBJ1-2	TGTGCCAGCAGCGTGCCGGGACAGGGCCATGGCTACACCTTC	CASSVPGQGHGYTF
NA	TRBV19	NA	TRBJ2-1	TGTGCCAGTAGATCCGGGCCCCCAAGGGGTGAGCAGTTCTTC	CASRSGPPRGEQFF
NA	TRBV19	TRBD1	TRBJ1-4	TGTGCCAGTAGTACCTCGACAGGGCTTAATGAAAAACTGTTTTTT	CASSTSTGLNEKLFF
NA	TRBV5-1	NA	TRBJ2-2	TGCGCCAGCAGCTTGACGGGGACCGGGGAGCTGTTTTTT	CASSLTGTGELFF
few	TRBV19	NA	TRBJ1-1	TGTGCCAGTAGTATAGATATGGAGGCTGAAGCTTTCTTT	CASSIDMEAEAFF
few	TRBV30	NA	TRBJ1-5	TGTGCCTGGGCCCCGGAGGGCAATCAGCCCCAGCATTTT	CAWAPEGNQPQHF
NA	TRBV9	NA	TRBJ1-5	TGTGCCAGCAGCGTAGATCATTCCGGTCAGCCCCAGCATTTT	CASSVDHSGQPQHF
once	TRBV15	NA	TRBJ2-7	TGTGCCACCAGCCCTTCGGGGTCAGGGGCCCTCGAGCAGTACTTC	CATSPSGSGALEQYF
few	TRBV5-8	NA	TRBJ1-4	TGTGCCAGCAGCTTTTCGGGCAGGGGAAATGAAAAACTGTTTTTT	CASSFSGRGNEKLFF
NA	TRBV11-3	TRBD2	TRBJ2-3	TGTGCCAGCAGCCCAGGGAGGGGAACAGATACGCAGTATTTT	CASSPGRGTDTQYF
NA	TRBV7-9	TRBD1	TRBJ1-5	TGTGCCAGCAGCCAGACAGGGAATCAGCCCCAGCATTTT	CASSQTGNQPQHF
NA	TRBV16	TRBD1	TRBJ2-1	TGTGCCAGCAGCCCCAGCCGGACAGGGCTCAATGAGCAGTTCTTC	CASSPSRTGLNEQFF
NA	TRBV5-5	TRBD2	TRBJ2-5	TGTGCCAGCAGCTTGTTAGCGGGGGAAGAGACCCAGTACTTC	CASSLLAGEETQYF
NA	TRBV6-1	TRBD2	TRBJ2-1	TGTGCCAGCAGTGCCAATAGCGGGAGGGGGTACAATGAGCAGTTCTTC	CASSANSGRGYNEQFF
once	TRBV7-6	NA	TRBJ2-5	TGTGCCAGCAGCTTAGCCCATAGTGTAACAGAGACCCAGTACTTC	CASSLAHSVTETQYF
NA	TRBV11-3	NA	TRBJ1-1	TGTGCCAGCACCTCGTCGGGGGAGTCCACTGAAGCTTTCTTT	CASTSSGESTEAFF
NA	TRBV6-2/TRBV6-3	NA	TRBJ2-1	TGTGCCAGCAGCCGAAATAGCGGATCCTACAATGAGCAGTTCTTC	CASSRNSGSYNEQFF